This TCR beta chain was captured by sequencing in a study of PD-1 blockade in classical Hodgkin lymphoma. Study-level background: Patients were dosed intravenously with nivolumab at 3 mg/kg every 2 weeks.

Relapse was seen in all patients after autologous stem cell transplantation, and brentuximab vedotin exposure was variable. Some clones are missing from TCRdb's copy, which holds only in-frame ones; the method was immunoSEQ multiplex PCR. The table lists more than 13,000 clones, 60% to 80% of them singletons. This CDR3 comprises 14 residues. Deletions cut 3 bases from V and 4 bases from J, with 11 bases between. CDR1 and CDR2 (germline): SGHRS, YFSETQ. The TCR originated in a human donor with classical Hodgkin lymphoma. The rearrangement links TRBV5-1 to TRBJ2-1; D is perhaps TRBD1 (5 bases). Specimen: peripheral blood mononuclear cells (PBMCs), collected before the second cycle of nivolumab. The CDR3 is CASSSDRWYNEQFF. In nucleotides, the CDR3 is TGCGCCAGCAGCTCCGACAGATGGTACAATGAGCAGTTCTTC.